This TCR beta chain was sequenced in a study of human T cells and chemical hapten exposure. Study-wide results and limits: No alteration of TCRs above 1 in 1000 frequency was seen with DPC sensitization.

The time point denotes: healthy volunteer bleed at 2 weeks. Total RNA was isolated from unfractionated whole blood. Under the authors' procedure: Sample-level TCR yields exhibited a median of about 96,000, with a range of 23,224 to 690,600. TCRdb used MiXCR to reprocess the RACE reads, holding one entry per CDR3 protein. TCRdb assigned the V and J calls; the authors' analysis was not used. The sample holds about 130,000 distinct CDR3 sequences; around 8.2% are singletons and the top ten take under 2%. Trimming left V 4 bases short and J 0 bases short, with 19 bases between. The CDR3 has 17 amino acids. CDR1 is LGHNA, CDR2 YSLEER, per germline. In this sample, this clonotype turned up a few times. Its antigen is unknown.

This TCR came from a male donor in good health. Some clones in this sample may be carry-over from other donors' samples. The chain uses TRBV4-3 and TRBJ2-7, with TRBD1 as a possible D gene (5 bases). The sample comprised whole blood. The CDR3: CASSPEWEQVYSYEQYF. Here the CDR3 DNA reads TGCGCCAGCAGCCCCGAATGGGAACAGGTTTACTCCTACGAGCAGTACTTC.